This TCR beta chain was observed in a study of blood T cell repertoires in COVID-19. Libraries were prepared by immunoSEQ multiplex PCR; TCRdb keeps only in-frame clonotypes and omits some of them. The data hold about 400,000 clones, with more than 75% observed a single time. Trimming removed 0 bases from V and 2 bases from J, with 11 bases in between. In germline, CDR1 is MGHRA, CDR2 YSYEKL. The CDR3 contains 16 residues. Sequenced input: peripheral blood. The genes are TRBV4-1 and TRBJ2-1; D perhaps matches TRBD1 (6 bases). The source of this sequence is a human donor in a cohort sampled during active COVID-19. CDR3 protein: CASSQEVRGTYNEQFF. For the CDR3, the DNA is TGCGCCAGCAGCCAAGAGGTAAGGGGGACCTACAATGAGCAGTTCTTC.